This TCR beta chain was recorded in a study of long-term antiretroviral therapy in people with HIV. About the study: It was about a decade before the 2015 immediate-ART recommendation that the earliest samples were taken.

Overall study findings and caveats: In the period from the mid-2000s to the late 2010s, blood was collected, possibly under older ART regimens. Regardless of time point, clones expanded before ART dominated the repertoire.

Assay version v3.0 of immunoSEQ was used, and it was run at survey level. Sequencing used immunoSEQ multiplex PCR; TCRdb keeps in-frame clones, though not all of them. The profile shows tens of thousands of clones, about 88% of them singletons. The germline CDR1 and CDR2 sequences are MNHNY and SVGAGI (reference sequence). This CDR3 is 15 amino acids long. V shed 3 bases and J 5 bases; nucleotides not matched to a gene: 6. No donor had fewer than one pre-ART PBMC sample or fewer than two post-ART PBMC samples. As for this clone: Its matching antigen is unknown.

The receptor was isolated from a man aged 40-49 years with HIV. V and J are TRBV6-6 and TRBJ1-4, with 7 bases lining up with TRBD1. The sample consisted of unsorted PBMCs, taken 2.6 to 2.8 years after starting antiretroviral therapy. The CDR3: CASSYSGGENEKLFF. In DNA, the CDR3 is TGTGCCAGCAGTTATTCAGGGGGTGAGAATGAAAAACTGTTTTTT.